The 12 T cell receptor beta chains listed next were all sequenced from one sample in a study of cytomegalovirus exposure and HLA in healthy donors. PCR used 60 Vbeta primers and 13 Jbeta primers. Clones were read by immunoSEQ multiplex PCR, and TCRdb kept only the in-frame ones, dropping some. The data show about 100,000 clones, about 80% seen once. The material sequenced was PBMCs. Receptors were obtained from a woman aged 60-70 years in good health and CMV-seronegative.

This clone has more than one count but fewer than ten. The V gene is TRBV29-1, the J gene TRBJ1-1; weak D call: TRBD1 (5 bases). With 4 bases removed from V and 3 bases from J, the gap between germline ends came to 6 bases. The germline V gene encodes CDR1 SQVTM and CDR2 ANQGSEA. The CDR3 is 11 residues long. The chain's CDR3 is CSVVGDTEAFF. Here the CDR3 DNA reads TGCAGCGTTGTAGGGGACACTGAAGCTTTCTTT.

This clone has only a few counts. The chain recombines TRBV14 with TRBJ2-7, with 12 bases that match TRBD1. V shed 4 bases, J shed 0 bases, and the junction held 4 bases outside the gene matches. Germline CDR1 is SGHDN and CDR2 is FVKESK. This CDR3 is 16 amino acids long. This chain's CDR3 is CASSPRDRGHSYEQYF. The CDR3 DNA sequence: TGTGCCAGCAGCCCCCGGGACAGGGGGCACTCCTACGAGCAGTACTTC.

This clone was found once. The junction differs from germline at one of its ends, possibly a read error. This specimen includes other DNA sequences encoding the same CDR3. This chain links TRBV6-5 with TRBJ2-7; tentatively, D is TRBD1 (5 bases). The CDR3 consists of 16 residues. CDR1 and CDR2 from the germline V gene are MNHEY and SVGAGI. Written as DNA, the CDR3 is TGTGCTAGCAGTTACTCGGGCCAGGGTGTATCCTACGAGCAGTACTTC. Its protein product is CASSYSGQGVSYEQYF.

The CDR3 loop reads CASSIGIMRRNTEAFF. The CDR3 nucleotides read TGTGCCAGTAGTATAGGAATAATGCGAAGGAACACTGAAGCTTTCTTT. The rearrangement uses TRBV19 and TRBJ1-1; no reliable D call. This CDR3 has 16 amino acids. The germline CDR1 and CDR2 sequences are LNHDA and SQIVND (reference sequence). V was pared by 1 base and J by 1 base, with 13 bases between.

The J gene is TRBJ2-7, the V gene TRBV6-5; D may be TRBD1 (5 bases). The V and J ends lost 2 bases and 3 bases respectively, with 8 bases between them. The CDR3 runs 13 residues. CDR1 and CDR2 (germline): MNHEY, SVGAGI. The CDR3: CASSYGAHYEQYF. The DNA of the CDR3 is TGTGCCAGCAGTTACGGGGCCCACTACGAGCAGTACTTC.

CDR3 DNA: TGTGCCAGCAGCCTCACAGGGGACACTGAAGCTTTCTTT. Translated, it gives CASSLTGDTEAFF. The chain uses TRBV5-4 and TRBJ1-1; 7 bases map to TRBD1. The V and J ends lost 4 bases and 3 bases, in that order; junction bases with no gene match: 3. In germline, CDR1 is SGHNT, CDR2 YYREEE (reference sequence). The CDR3 sequence is 13 residues long. The variable domain in full, with the rest retrieved from reference TRBV5-4 and TRBJ1-1, is ETGVTQSPTHLIKTRGQQVTLRCSSQSGHNTVSWYQQALGQGPQFIFQYYREEENGRGNFPPRFSGLQFPNYSSELNVNALELDDSALYLCASSLTGDTEAFFGQGTRLTVV.

The chain has TRBV7-2 and TRBJ1-5; D uncertain. CDR3 length equals 14 residues. Trimming took off 1 base at V and 7 bases at J, with 11 bases between the two ends. Germline-derived CDR1 and CDR2 are SGHTA and FQGNSA. CDR3 protein: CASSLGGIGQPQHF. CDR3 coding DNA: TGTGCCAGCAGCTTAGGAGGGATTGGGCAGCCCCAGCATTTT.

The CDR3 sequence: CARSLERAQFF. As DNA, the CDR3 is TGTGCCAGAAGTCTGGAGAGGGCACAGTTCTTC. This chain joins TRBV5-3 and TRBJ2-1; D possibly corresponds to TRBD2 (5 bases). TRBV5-3 is filed as an ORF, its function uncertain. The V and J ends lost 5 bases and 13 bases respectively, with 13 bases between them. The CDR3 runs 11 residues.

This clone appeared a single time. The genes are TRBV19 and TRBJ2-3, with D maybe TRBD2 (5 bases). The CDR3 has 14 residues. The V end lost 3 bases, the J end lost 4 bases, and 11 bases lay between the germline ends. Germline lookup yields CDR1 LNHDA and CDR2 SQIVND (reference sequence). This CDR3 is CASSIPGSADTQYF. The CDR3 DNA follows: TGTGCCAGTAGTATTCCGGGGAGCGCAGATACGCAGTATTTT.

The rearrangement uses TRBV28 and TRBJ1-1; D not certain. There are 11 residues in the CDR3. Germline-derived CDR1 and CDR2 are MDHEN and SYDVKM. Trimming pared 8 bases from V and 6 bases from J, leaving 10 bases between. CDR3 region: CASAFSAEAFF. The CDR3 bases are TGTGCCAGCGCCTTTTCGGCTGAAGCTTTCTTT.

For this clone: At one end the junction does not follow the germline gene, possibly because of a read error. This chain links TRBV2 with TRBJ1-2; D is undetermined. The CDR3 is 13 residues long. CDR1 and CDR2 from the germline V gene are SNHLY and FYNNEI. The CDR3: CATPGNVGYSYTF. The CDR3 nucleotides read TGTGCCACCCCCGGGAATGTCGGCTATAGCTACACCTTC. Together with reference TRBV2 and TRBJ1-2, the CDR3 gives the full variable domain: EPEVTQTPSHQVTQMGQEVILRCVPISNHLYFYWYRQILGQKVEFLVSFYNNEISEKSEIFDDQFSVERPDGSNFTLKIRSTKLEDSAMYFCATPGNVGYSYTFGSGTRLTVV.

The chain uses TRBV27 and TRBJ1-5; D is unresolved. Germline CDR1 is MNHEY and CDR2 is SMNVEV (reference sequence). CDR3 size: 15 residues. V shed 3 bases and J shed 0 bases, with 9 bases lying between them. CDR3 DNA sequence: TGTGCCAGCAGTTTGAGCTACGATAGCAATCAGCCCCAGCATTTT. It encodes CASSLSYDSNQPQHF.